The 17 T cell receptor beta chains given below trace back to one sample, sequenced in a study of molecular identifiers for immune sequencing clone quantification. TCRdb fed the PCR reads into MiXCR, producing one record per CDR3 protein. The sample records some 65,000 distinct CDR3 sequences, approximately 17% being singletons. The sample taken for sequencing was naive CD8+ T cells from blood, with Jurkat cell RNA spiked in. The sample's subset: FACS-sorted CD8+CD4-CCR7+CD45RA+ naive T cells. The receptors originated from a human donor in good health. Some libraries in this study had Jurkat cell RNA spiked in.

This clonotype was seen repeatedly, ten times or more. The V and J genes are TRBV27 and TRBJ2-2; 9 nucleotides agree with TRBD2. The junction had 6 bases not matched to a gene; V was cut back by 5 bases and J by 5 bases. The CDR3 runs 15 residues. Germline V CDR1 and CDR2: MNHEY, SMNVEV (reference sequence). The chain's CDR3 is CASSPKTSGTGELFF. The CDR3 DNA is TGTGCCAGCAGTCCCAAAACTAGCGGGACCGGGGAGCTGTTTTTT.

This chain links TRBV6-2 or TRBV6-3 with TRBJ2-1; 9 positions agree with TRBD2. This CDR3 contains 16 residues. V lost 6 bases to trimming and J lost 5 bases; unmatched junction nucleotides: 11. Germline CDR1 and CDR2: MNHEY and SVGEGT. For the CDR3, the DNA is TGTGCCAGCAGCTCTACCGGGACTAGCACCAACAATGAGCAGTTCTTC. Residues: CASSSTGTSTNNEQFF.

This chain connects TRBV7-9 to TRBJ2-7; 8 positions agree with TRBD2. CDR3 length: 15 residues. The trim removed 5 bases at V and 2 bases at J, leaving 8 bases unmatched. Germline CDR1 SEHNR, CDR2 FQNEAQ (reference sequence). CDR3 sequence reads: CASSHSGTHTYEQYF. As DNA, the CDR3 is TGTGCCAGCAGCCATAGCGGGACACATACCTACGAGCAGTACTTC.

This clonotype showed up many times. The CDR3 DNA is TGTGCCACCAGCAGAGATCTTCTAGCAGTAGAGGGGTCAGATACGCAGTATTTT. Protein sequence: CATSRDLLAVEGSDTQYF. The chain has TRBV15 and TRBJ2-3; D could derive from TRBD1 or TRBD2 (5 bases each). V dropped 0 bases and J dropped 4 bases, with 20 bases sitting between them. Looked up from germline, CDR1 is LNHNV and CDR2 is YYDKDF (reference sequence). The CDR3 covers 18 residues.

The table lists this clonotype with many counts. CDR3 coding DNA: TGTGCCAGCAGTTTTCGGACCTACGGGACAGGTTATAACACTGAAGCTTTCTTT. Protein: CASSFRTYGTGYNTEAFF. The chain has TRBV27 and TRBJ1-1; 8 bases line up with TRBD1. The germline gives CDR1 MNHEY, CDR2 SMNVEV (reference sequence). The CDR3 consists of 18 residues. V lost 3 bases to trimming and J lost 2 bases; unmatched junction nucleotides: 14.

This clonotype was observed many times. The CDR3 is CASSLKGLEKSQPQHF. The CDR3, as DNA: TGTGCCAGCAGCTTAAAGGGACTAGAGAAGAGTCAGCCCCAGCATTTT. This sequence joins TRBV7-9 and TRBJ1-5; D perhaps matches TRBD1 (5 bases). This CDR3 comprises 16 residues. With 2 bases removed from V and 6 bases from J, the gap between germline ends came to 17 bases. CDR1 and CDR2 from the germline V gene are SEHNR and FQNEAQ (reference sequence).

As regards this clonotype: A read error may account for a junction end that differs from germline. The chain has TRBV5-1 and TRBJ2-1; the D is unclear. Germline V gives CDR1 SGHRS, CDR2 YFSETQ. The CDR3 is 14 residues long. CDR3 sequence (DNA): TGCGCCAGCGCTGTGGGCCTCCTAGGCAATGGGCAGTTCTTC. Translated: CASAVGLLGNGQFF. Full variable domain (rest looked up from reference TRBV5-1 and TRBJ2-1): KAGVTQTPRYLIKTRGQQVTLSCSPISGHRSVSWYQQTPGQGLQFLFEYFSETQRNKGNFPGRFSGRQFSNSRSEMNVSTLELGDSALYLCASAVGLLGNGQFFGPGTRLTVL.

Many counts were recorded for this clonotype. The chain carries TRBV29-1 and TRBJ2-2, with D possibly TRBD1 on 5 matching bases. Germline V CDR1 and CDR2: SQVTM, ANQGSEA. V was pared by 1 base and J by 1 base, with 13 bases between. The CDR3 is made up of 16 amino acids. This CDR3 reads CSVEGGEFLNTGELFF. The DNA for the CDR3 is TGCAGCGTTGAAGGGGGCGAGTTTTTGAACACCGGGGAGCTGTTTTTT.

This clonotype was recorded many times. This chain connects TRBV7-2 to TRBJ2-5, with a tentative D call TRBD2 (5 bases). V lost 7 bases and J 3 bases, leaving 15 bases between the germline ends. CDR1 and CDR2 (germline): SGHTA, FQGNSA. The CDR3 has 14 amino acids. The CDR3: CASNPTGMEETQYF. The CDR3 coding sequence is TGTGCCAGCAACCCCACGGGGATGGAAGAGACCCAGTACTTC.

Only a few counts were recorded for this clonotype. The chain combines TRBV27 with TRBJ2-7; D may be TRBD1 (6 bases). Trimming pared 4 bases from V and 2 bases from J, leaving 9 bases between. The CDR3 is 13 residues long. The germline gives CDR1 MNHEY, CDR2 SMNVEV (reference sequence). In DNA, the CDR3 is TGTGCCAGCAGTTACAGGGCCACCTACGAGCAGTACTTC. Its protein product is CASSYRATYEQYF.

As concerns this clonotype: A much larger clone differs by one base, so this may be a read error. This chain links TRBV7-8 with TRBJ2-4; perhaps TRBD2 as D (6 bases). The CDR3 runs 15 residues. CDR1 SGHVS and CDR2 FQNEAQ come from the germline V gene. CDR3 DNA: TGTGCCAGCAGCTTACGGGGGACGGCCAAAACCATTCAGTACTTC. This gives the protein CASSLRGTAKTIQYF. The full variable domain, rest sourced from reference TRBV7-8 and TRBJ2-4, is GAGVSQSPRYKVAKRGQDVALRCDPISGHVSLFWYQQALGQGPEFLTYFQNEAQLDKSGLPSDRFFAERPEGSVSTLKIQRTQQEDSAVYLCASSLRGTAKTIQYFGAGTRLSVL.

This clonotype was seen at least ten times. The V gene is TRBV11-1, the J gene TRBJ2-1; TRBD2 matches at 12 bases. The CDR3 has 15 amino acids. The V gene end was trimmed by 8 bases and the J gene end by 5 bases; junction bases not matched to a gene: 7. Germline CDR1 reads SGHAT; CDR2 reads FQDESV (reference sequence). CDR3 loop: CASCPTSGSHNEQFF. DNA for the CDR3: TGTGCCAGCTGCCCGACTAGCGGGAGTCACAATGAGCAGTTCTTC. Drawing the rest from reference TRBV11-1 and TRBJ2-1, the complete variable domain is EAEVAQSPRYKITEKSQAVAFWCDPISGHATLYWYRQILGQGPELLVQFQDESVVDDSQLPKDRFSAERLKGVDSTLKIQPAELGDSAMYLCASCPTSGSHNEQFFGPGTRLTVL.

This clonotype showed up many times. The chain is built from TRBV24-1 and TRBJ2-1; TRBD2 agrees at 10 bases. Germline-derived CDR1 and CDR2 are KGHDR and SFDVKD. V lost 3 bases to trimming and J lost 8 bases; unmatched junction nucleotides: 9. This CDR3 region has 16 residues. CDR3 nucleotides: TGTGCCACCAGTGATGGCTCGCTAGCGGGAGATCATGAGCAGTTCTTC. This gives the protein CATSDGSLAGDHEQFF.

This clonotype was seen a few times. The rearrangement uses TRBV5-1 and TRBJ2-1; maybe TRBD1 (5 bases). The CDR3 loop spans 13 amino acids. CDR1 is SGHRS, CDR2 YFSETQ, per germline. Between the trimmed V and J ends, which lost 0 bases and 8 bases, there was a span of 9 bases. The CDR3 DNA reads as TGCGCCAGCAGCTTGGGTATAGGGGATGAGCAGTTCTTC. Its protein is CASSLGIGDEQFF.

The DNA for the CDR3 is TGTGCCAGCAGCGGTACTGAGGGGGGTCAGCCCCAGCATTTT. Its translation: CASSGTEGGQPQHF. The rearrangement joins TRBV11-2 to TRBJ1-5; D might be TRBD1 (6 bases). Trimming removed 5 bases from V and 6 bases from J, with 14 bases in between. CDR3 length: 14 amino acids. CDR1 and CDR2 (germline): SGHAT, FQNNGV.

About this clonotype itself: A clone one base away is much larger, so this may be a read error. The chain combines TRBV6-5 with TRBJ2-3; D uncertain. The germline V gene has CDR1 MNHEY and CDR2 SVGAGI. The CDR3 has 13 amino acids. Here the CDR3 reads CVSSPFGLDTQYF. DNA for the CDR3: TGTGTCAGCAGCCCATTCGGTCTAGATACGCAGTATTTT.

The chain recombines TRBV5-6 with TRBJ2-5, with 7 bases aligning to TRBD1. The V and J ends lost 1 base and 12 bases, in that order; junction bases with no gene match: 9. The CDR3 totals 13 residues. CDR1 is SGHDT, CDR2 YYEEEE, per germline. CDR3 loop: CASSLIQGKGEYF. For the CDR3, the DNA is TGTGCCAGCAGCTTGATACAGGGGAAGGGAGAGTACTTC.